This T cell receptor beta chain was observed in a study of cytomegalovirus exposure and HLA in healthy donors. Study overall: The roughly 120 million unique TCR beta sequences, from roughly 170 million T cells, were found by an earlier analysis.

PCR was performed using 60 Vbeta and 13 Jbeta primers. Some clones are missing from TCRdb's copy, which holds only in-frame ones; the method was immunoSEQ multiplex PCR. The data contain some 150,000 clones, almost 85% of them seen just once; the ten biggest clones take up around 3%. V was shortened by 5 bases and J by 6 bases, with 11 bases between the two germline ends. Germline V gene sequence: CDR1 WNHNN, CDR2 SYGVQD (reference sequence). The CDR3 covers 12 residues. Points from the study as a whole: An analysis was carried out at a later point. It showed that HLA-associated TCR beta chains were more clonally expanded than equally common non-associated chains.

On this clone itself: Its antigen is unidentified.

The source material was PBMCs. The receptor was derived from a man younger than 30 in good health and CMV-seropositive. The chain uses TRBV10-1 and TRBJ2-7; D may be TRBD2 (5 bases). CDR3 in amino acids: CASSRLYGEQYF. As DNA, the CDR3 is TGCGCCAGCAGTAGACTATACGGCGAGCAGTACTTC.